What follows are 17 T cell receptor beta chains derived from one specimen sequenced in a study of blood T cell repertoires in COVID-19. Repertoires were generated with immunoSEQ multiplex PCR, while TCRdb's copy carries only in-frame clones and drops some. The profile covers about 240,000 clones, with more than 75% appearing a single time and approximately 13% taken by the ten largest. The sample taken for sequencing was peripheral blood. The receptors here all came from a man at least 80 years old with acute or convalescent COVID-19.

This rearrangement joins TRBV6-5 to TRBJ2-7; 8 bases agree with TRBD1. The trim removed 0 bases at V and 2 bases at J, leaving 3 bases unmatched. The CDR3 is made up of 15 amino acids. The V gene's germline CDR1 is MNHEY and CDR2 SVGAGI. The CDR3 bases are TGTGCCAGCAGTTACTCAGGGACAGGCCCCTACGAGCAGTACTTC. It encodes CASSYSGTGPYEQYF.

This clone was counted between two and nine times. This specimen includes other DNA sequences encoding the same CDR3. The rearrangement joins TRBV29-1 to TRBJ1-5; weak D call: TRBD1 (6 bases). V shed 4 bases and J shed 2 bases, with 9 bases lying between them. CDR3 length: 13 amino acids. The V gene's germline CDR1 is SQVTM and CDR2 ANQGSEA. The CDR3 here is CSVAPGGNQPQHF. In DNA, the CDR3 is TGCAGCGTTGCCCCAGGGGGCAATCAGCCCCAGCATTTT.

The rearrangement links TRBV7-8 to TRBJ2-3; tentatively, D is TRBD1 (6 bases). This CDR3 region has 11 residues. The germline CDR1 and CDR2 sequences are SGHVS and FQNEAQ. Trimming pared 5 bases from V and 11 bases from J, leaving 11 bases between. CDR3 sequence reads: CASSPLDRQYF. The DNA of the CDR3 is TGTGCCAGCAGCCCACTGGACAGGCAGTATTTT.

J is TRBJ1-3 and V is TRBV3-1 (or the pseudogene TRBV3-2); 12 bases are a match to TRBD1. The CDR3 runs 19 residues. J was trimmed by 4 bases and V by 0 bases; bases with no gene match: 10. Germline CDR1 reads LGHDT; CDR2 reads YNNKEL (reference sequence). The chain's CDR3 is CASSQDKGTGGITGNTIYF. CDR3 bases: TGTGCCAGCAGCCAAGATAAGGGGACAGGGGGCATTACCGGAAACACCATATATTTT.

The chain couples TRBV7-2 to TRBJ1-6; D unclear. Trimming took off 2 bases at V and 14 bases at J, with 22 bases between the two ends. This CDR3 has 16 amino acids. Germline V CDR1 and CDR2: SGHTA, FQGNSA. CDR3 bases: TGTGCCAGCAGCTTACAACGAAAAACATCTGTGTTTTCCCTCCACTTT. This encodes CASSLQRKTSVFSLHF.

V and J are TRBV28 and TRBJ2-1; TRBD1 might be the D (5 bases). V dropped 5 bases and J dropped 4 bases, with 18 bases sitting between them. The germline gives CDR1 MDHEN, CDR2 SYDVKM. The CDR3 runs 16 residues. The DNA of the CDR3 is TGTGCCAGCAGTCCCCCCGCAGGGAACCATTACAATGAGCAGTTCTTC. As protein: CASSPPAGNHYNEQFF.

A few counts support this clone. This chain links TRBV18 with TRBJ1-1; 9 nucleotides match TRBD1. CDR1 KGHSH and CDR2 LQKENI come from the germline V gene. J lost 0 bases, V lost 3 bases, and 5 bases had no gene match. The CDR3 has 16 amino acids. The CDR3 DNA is TGTGCCAGCTCACCCGGACAGGGGCCCCTGAACACTGAAGCTTTCTTT. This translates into CASSPGQGPLNTEAFF.

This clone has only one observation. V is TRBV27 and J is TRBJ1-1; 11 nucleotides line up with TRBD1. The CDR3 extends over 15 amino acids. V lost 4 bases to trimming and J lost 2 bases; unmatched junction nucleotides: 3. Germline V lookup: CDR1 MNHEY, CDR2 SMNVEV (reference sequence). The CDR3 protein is CASSSDRGRNTEAFF. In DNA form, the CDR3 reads TGTGCCAGCAGTTCGGACAGGGGGCGTAACACTGAAGCTTTCTTT.

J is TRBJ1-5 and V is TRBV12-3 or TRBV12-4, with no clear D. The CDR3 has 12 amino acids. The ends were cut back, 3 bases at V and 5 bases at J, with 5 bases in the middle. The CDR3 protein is CASSFRDQPQHF. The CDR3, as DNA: TGTGCCAGCAGTTTTCGGGATCAGCCCCAGCATTTT.

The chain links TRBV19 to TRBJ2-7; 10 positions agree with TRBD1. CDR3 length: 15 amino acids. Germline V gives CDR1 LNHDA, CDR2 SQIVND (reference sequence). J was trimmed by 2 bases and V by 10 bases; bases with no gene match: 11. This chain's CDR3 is CATGLDRGPAYEQYF. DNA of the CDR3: TGTGCCACTGGCCTAGACAGGGGGCCCGCCTACGAGCAGTACTTC. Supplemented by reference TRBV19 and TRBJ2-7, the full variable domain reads DGGITQSPKYLFRKEGQNVTLSCEQNLNHDAMYWYRQDPGQGLRLIYYSQIVNDFQKGDIAEGYSVSREKKESFPLTVTSAQKNPTAFYLCATGLDRGPAYEQYFGPGTRLTVT.

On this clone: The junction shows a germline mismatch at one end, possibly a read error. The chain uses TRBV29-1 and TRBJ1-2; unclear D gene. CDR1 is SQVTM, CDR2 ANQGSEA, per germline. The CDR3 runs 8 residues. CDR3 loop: CSVEGPRF. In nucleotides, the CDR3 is TGCAGCGTTGAGGGCCCGCGCTTC.

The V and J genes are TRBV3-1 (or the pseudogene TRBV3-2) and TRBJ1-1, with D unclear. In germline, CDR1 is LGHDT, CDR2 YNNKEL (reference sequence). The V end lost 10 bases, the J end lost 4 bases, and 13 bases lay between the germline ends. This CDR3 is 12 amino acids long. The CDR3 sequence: CATGAAGTEAFF. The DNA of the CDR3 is TGTGCCACCGGTGCCGCGGGCACTGAAGCTTTCTTT.

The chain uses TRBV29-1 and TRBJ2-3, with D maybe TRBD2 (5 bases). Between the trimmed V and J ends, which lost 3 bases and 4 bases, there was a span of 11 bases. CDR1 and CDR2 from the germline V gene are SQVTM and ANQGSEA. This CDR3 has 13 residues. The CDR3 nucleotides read TGCAGCGTTGAGGACTGGAGAGCAGATACGCAGTATTTT. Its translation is CSVEDWRADTQYF.

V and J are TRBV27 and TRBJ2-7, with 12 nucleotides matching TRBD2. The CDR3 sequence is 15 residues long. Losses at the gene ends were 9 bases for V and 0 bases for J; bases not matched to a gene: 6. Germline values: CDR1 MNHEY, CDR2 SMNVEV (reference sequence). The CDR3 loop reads CASKPSGRASYEQYF. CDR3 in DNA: TGTGCCAGTAAACCTAGCGGGAGGGCCTCCTACGAGCAGTACTTC.

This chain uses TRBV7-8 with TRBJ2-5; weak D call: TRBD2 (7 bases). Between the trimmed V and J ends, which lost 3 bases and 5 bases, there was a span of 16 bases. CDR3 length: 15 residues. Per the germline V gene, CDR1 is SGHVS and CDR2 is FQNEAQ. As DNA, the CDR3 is TGTGCCAGCAGCTTGGGGGGGCCAGGGGCTGAGACCCAGTACTTC. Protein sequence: CASSLGGPGAETQYF.

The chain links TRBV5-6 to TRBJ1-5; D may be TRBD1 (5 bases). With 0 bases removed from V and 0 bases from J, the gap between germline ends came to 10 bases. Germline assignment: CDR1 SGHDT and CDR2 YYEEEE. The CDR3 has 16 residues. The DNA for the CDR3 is TGTGCCAGCAGCTTGGGAACAGGCCCTAGCAATCAGCCCCAGCATTTT. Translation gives CASSLGTGPSNQPQHF.

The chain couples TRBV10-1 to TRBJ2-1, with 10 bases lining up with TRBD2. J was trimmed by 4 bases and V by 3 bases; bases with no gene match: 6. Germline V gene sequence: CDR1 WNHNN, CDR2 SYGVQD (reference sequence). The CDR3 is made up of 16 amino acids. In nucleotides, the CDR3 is TGCGCCAGCAGTGACCAAGGACTAGCGGCATACAATGAGCAGTTCTTC. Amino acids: CASSDQGLAAYNEQFF.